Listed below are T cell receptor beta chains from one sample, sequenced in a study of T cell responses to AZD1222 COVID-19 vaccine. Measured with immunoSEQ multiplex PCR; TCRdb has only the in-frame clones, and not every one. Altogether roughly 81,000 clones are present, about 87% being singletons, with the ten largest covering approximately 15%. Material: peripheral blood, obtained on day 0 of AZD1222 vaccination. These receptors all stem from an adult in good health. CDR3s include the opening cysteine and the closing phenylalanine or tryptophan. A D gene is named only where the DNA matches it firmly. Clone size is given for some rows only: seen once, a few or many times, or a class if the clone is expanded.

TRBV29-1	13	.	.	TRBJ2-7	TGCAGCGTGTCGCGGGACAGCCCCTACGAGCAGTACTTC	CSVSRDSPYEQYF
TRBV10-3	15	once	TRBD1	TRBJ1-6	TGTGCCATCAGAGGGGGCGGCGGGTTCACTTCACCCCTCCACTTT	CAIRGGGGFTSPLHF
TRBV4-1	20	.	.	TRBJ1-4	TGCGCCAGCAGCCCAGACCCCGGACAGACGACTAGACCAACTAATGAAAAACTGTTTTTT	CASSPDPGQTTRPTNEKLFF
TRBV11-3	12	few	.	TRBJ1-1	TGTGCCAGCAGCGGACGCGGAACTGAAGCTTTCTTT	CASSGRGTEAFF
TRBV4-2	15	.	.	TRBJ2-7	TGTGCCAGCAGCCAAGATTTCCTAGGGGGGCGCGAGCAGTACTTC	CASSQDFLGGREQYF
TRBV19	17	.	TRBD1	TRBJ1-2	TGTGCCAGTAGTACTACCTTCATGGGACAGGCGATTTATGGCTACACCTTC	CASSTTFMGQAIYGYTF
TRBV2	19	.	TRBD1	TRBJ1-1	TGTGCCAGCAACCGGGACAGGCTAAACCTTGAACGGGTGAACACTGAAGCTTTCTTT	CASNRDRLNLERVNTEAFF
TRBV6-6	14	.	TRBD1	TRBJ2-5	TGTGCCAGCAGTGGGACAGGGGGGACCAAGACCCAGTACTTC	CASSGTGGTKTQYF
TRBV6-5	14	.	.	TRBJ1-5	TGTGCCAGCACCCTATTGGGGGGGCCGGGGCCCCAGCATTTT	CASTLLGGPGPQHF
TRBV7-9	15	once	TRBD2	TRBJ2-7	TGTGCCAGCAGCCTGAAGGAGCGGGAGGTCTGGGAGCAATACTTC	CASSLKEREVWEQYF
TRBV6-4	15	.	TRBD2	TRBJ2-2	TGTGCCAGCAGTCGGACTAGCGGGAGCCCCGGGGAGCTGTTTTTT	CASSRTSGSPGELFF
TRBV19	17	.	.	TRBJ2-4	TGTGCCAGTAGTATAGATAAACGTCGAACTCTGAAAAACATTCAGTACTTC	CASSIDKRRTLKNIQYF
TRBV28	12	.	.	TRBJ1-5	TGTGCCAGCAGAAGAGCGAATCAGCCCCAGCATTTT	CASRRANQPQHF